The T cell receptor beta chain under discussion was sequenced for a study of PD-1 blockade in classical Hodgkin lymphoma. Germline-derived CDR1 and CDR2 are SGHTS and YDEGEE. The ends lost 1 base at V and 2 bases at J; junction bases unmatched: 7. This CDR3 contains 17 residues. Assay: immunoSEQ multiplex PCR; the TCRdb copy retains only in-frame clones and omits some. The table shows fewer than 65,000 clones, with about 92% occurring only once. With no exception, relapse followed autologous stem cell transplantation in all patients, and brentuximab vedotin exposure varied. Study-wide findings and caveats: Complete responders' diversity at baseline resembled that of newly diagnosed patients. Underlying causes for the observed repertoire differences were not defined, possibly disease activity or prior therapy. Diversity in CD4+ TCRs, unlike that measured in CD8+ TCRs, had risen significantly by C4D1.

Worth noting for this clone: Its antigen is still unknown.

The receptor comes from a human donor with classical Hodgkin lymphoma. Sample: peripheral blood mononuclear cells (PBMCs), taken at baseline. The V gene is TRBV5-8, the J gene TRBJ2-1, with 9 bases lining up with TRBD2. The chain's CDR3 is CASSLRISGSPYNEQFF. The CDR3 nucleotides read TGTGCCAGCAGCTTGAGGATTAGCGGGAGTCCCTACAATGAGCAGTTCTTC.